Below, 17 T cell receptor beta chains from the same sample are listed, as sequenced in a study of blood T cell repertoires in COVID-19. Repertoires were generated with immunoSEQ multiplex PCR, while TCRdb's copy carries only in-frame clones and drops some. The sample holds 100,000 to 120,000 clones; approximately 80% are singletons and the top ten take roughly 9.4%. Sequenced: peripheral blood. The receptors stem from a woman in her 70s with acute or convalescent COVID-19.

The chain is built from TRBV5-4 and TRBJ2-5, with 7 positions matching TRBD1. Trimming removed 3 bases from V and 3 bases from J; junction bases left unmatched: 5. The V gene's germline CDR1 is SGHNT and CDR2 YYREEE (reference sequence). The CDR3 has 14 residues. The CDR3, as DNA: TGTGCCAGCAGCTACCAGGGGGTAAAAGAGACCCAGTACTTC. It yields the protein CASSYQGVKETQYF.

This sequence joins TRBV27 and TRBJ2-2; 9 bases agree with TRBD2. Germline V gene sequence: CDR1 MNHEY, CDR2 SMNVEV (reference sequence). The CDR3 is 14 residues long. Trimming cost V 6 bases and J 6 bases; bases outside gene matches: 5. The CDR3 DNA follows: TGTGCCAGCAGGGTTGCGGGAGGGCCCGGGGAGCTGTTTTTT. Translation gives CASRVAGGPGELFF.

This chain uses TRBV30 with TRBJ2-2, with TRBD2 identical over 16 bases. Germline assignment: CDR1 GTSNPN and CDR2 SVGIG (reference sequence). CDR3 size: 18 residues. V shed 7 bases, J shed 8 bases, and the junction held 16 bases outside the gene matches. CDR3 nucleotide sequence: TGTGCCTACCAGACCCAGGGACTAGCGGGAGGGGGTATGGGGGAGCTGTTTTTT. Residues: CAYQTQGLAGGGMGELFF.

This chain joins TRBV30 and TRBJ1-4, with D unclear. This CDR3 is built from 15 residues. Germline loops: CDR1 GTSNPN, CDR2 SVGIG (reference sequence). Trimming cost V 1 base and J 8 bases, with 17 bases left between them. For the CDR3, the DNA is TGTGCCTGGAGTGGCGGAGGCGGACTCTGGGAAAAACTGTTTTTT. It specifies CAWSGGGGLWEKLFF.

Concerning this clone itself: At one boundary the junction diverges from the germline segment, which might be a read error. The V call is TRBV5-1, the J call TRBJ2-7; 9 bases are a match to TRBD1. The CDR3 runs 13 residues. Germline lookup yields CDR1 SGHRS and CDR2 YFSETQ. The CDR3 nucleotides are TGCGCCAGCAGCGCCCTGGGTGGGGACAGGGCTACCTTC. Encoded protein: CASSALGGDRATF.

The sample holds one count of this clone. V and J are TRBV28 and TRBJ2-7; 12 bases map to TRBD2. After removal of 6 bases from V and 5 bases from J, the junction contained 5 bases not matched to a gene. Germline loops: CDR1 MDHEN, CDR2 SYDVKM. This CDR3 is 14 amino acids long. DNA of the CDR3: TGTGCCAGCAGGGAGACTAGCGGGAGCCACGAGCAGTACTTC. Its translation is CASRETSGSHEQYF.

The chain has TRBV28 and TRBJ2-5; D not certain. CDR3 size: 15 residues. V gave up 5 bases and J gave up 4 bases, with 17 bases separating them. Looked up from germline, CDR1 is MDHEN and CDR2 is SYDVKM. The CDR3 spells CASSPRLMRGETQYF. The CDR3 coding sequence is TGTGCCAGCAGTCCCCGATTAATGAGAGGAGAGACCCAGTACTTC.

This chain uses TRBV28 with TRBJ2-1, with D maybe TRBD2 (6 bases). The CDR3 is 13 residues long. V lost 6 bases and J lost 12, with 18 bases in between. Germline CDR1 is MDHEN and CDR2 is SYDVKM. The CDR3 DNA reads TGTGCCAGCAGCCCCGGGGGTCAGTTTGGGCAGTTCTTC. It encodes CASSPGGQFGQFF.

The chain links TRBV5-1 to TRBJ1-1, with TRBD1 as a possible D gene (6 bases). CDR1 SGHRS and CDR2 YFSETQ come from the germline V gene. This CDR3 comprises 14 residues. Trimming pared 10 bases from V and 3 bases from J, leaving 19 bases between. DNA for the CDR3: TGCGCCTCCTTTGGAGGTTCAGGGGACACTGAAGCTTTCTTT. This codes for CASFGGSGDTEAFF.

Concerning this clone: Other DNA variants within this sample encode the same CDR3. CDR3 in DNA: TGTGCCAGCAGCTTGGGCGGGGGGGCGGAGACCCAGTACTTC. Translating it yields CASSLGGGAETQYF. V gene TRBV5-4 combines with J gene TRBJ2-5; 9 bases align to TRBD2. This CDR3 contains 14 residues. CDR1 and CDR2 from the germline V gene are SGHNT and YYREEE (reference sequence). J was trimmed by 5 bases and V by 0 bases; bases with no gene match: 2.

The chain couples TRBV21-1 to TRBJ1-2. TRBV21-1 is labeled a pseudogene. This CDR3 contains 14 residues. The CDR3 DNA reads as TGTGCCAGCAACCACGAGGGGGGGCACAGGGGCTACACCTTC. Its protein is CASNHEGGHRGYTF.

J is TRBJ2-5 and V is TRBV6-5, with D unresolved. This CDR3 has 13 amino acids. V was shortened by 4 bases and J by 3 bases, with 9 bases between the two germline ends. Germline V gene lookup returns CDR1 MNHEY and CDR2 SVGAGI. DNA of the CDR3: TGTGCCAGCAGTTGGCTTCATAAAGAGACCCAGTACTTC. Translating it yields CASSWLHKETQYF.

This sequence joins TRBV30 and TRBJ1-2; possible D gene TRBD1, 5 bases. V was shortened by 3 bases and J by 3 bases, with 8 bases between the two germline ends. From germline, CDR1 is GTSNPN and CDR2 SVGIG (reference sequence). The CDR3 consists of 12 residues. In nucleotides, the CDR3 is TGTGCCTGGAGACAGGTCGACTATGGCTACACCTTC. It translates to CAWRQVDYGYTF.

The V and J genes are TRBV29-1 and TRBJ1-1; TRBD1 aligns across 8 bases. Germline V gene data show CDR1 as SQVTM and CDR2 as ANQGSEA. The CDR3 consists of 13 residues. Germline trimming cut 4 bases from V and 1 base from J; bases unmatched to any gene: 2. The CDR3 coding sequence is TGCAGCGTTGGGGGGACAGGGAACACTGAAGCTTTCTTT. It translates to CSVGGTGNTEAFF.

The DNA of the CDR3 is TGTGCCAGTAGTATGGATTCCCAGGGGGGCAATCAGCCCCAGCATTTT. It specifies CASSMDSQGGNQPQHF. The gene calls are TRBV19 and TRBJ1-5, with 7 bases lining up with TRBD1. This CDR3 has 16 amino acids. J gave up 2 bases and V 3 bases, and 7 bases lay outside the gene matches. Germline-derived CDR1 and CDR2 are LNHDA and SQIVND (reference sequence).

The genes are TRBV18 and TRBJ1-5; perhaps TRBD1 as D (5 bases). V lost 2 bases to trimming and J lost 5 bases, with 13 bases between them. Germline V gene lookup returns CDR1 KGHSH and CDR2 LQKENI. This CDR3 region has 15 residues. The chain's CDR3 is CASSPDSQRDQPQHF. The DNA of the CDR3 is TGTGCCAGCTCACCAGACAGCCAAAGGGATCAGCCCCAGCATTTT.

The genes are TRBV5-6 and TRBJ1-1, with 7 bases aligning to TRBD1. Germline CDR1 is SGHDT and CDR2 is YYEEEE. The CDR3 has 16 residues. Trimming cost V 4 bases and J 0 bases; bases outside gene matches: 9. CDR3 amino acids: CASSRGGGPLNTEAFF. The CDR3 region has the DNA TGTGCCAGCAGCCGCGGAGGGGGCCCTCTGAACACTGAAGCTTTCTTT.